The 26 T cell receptor beta chains presented below share a single source sample, sequenced in a study of cytomegalovirus exposure and HLA in healthy donors. Both 60 Vbeta primers and 13 Jbeta primers went into the PCR. Repertoires were generated with immunoSEQ multiplex PCR, while TCRdb's copy carries only in-frame clones and drops some. The table includes over 85,000 clones, around 81% detected once. The sample comprised PBMCs. The receptor source for this set is a man aged 35 to 55 in good health and CMV-seropositive.

The chain links TRBV11-3 to TRBJ2-2; perhaps TRBD1 as D (6 bases). V lost 4 bases and J lost 2, with 8 bases in between. The germline gives CDR1 SGHNT, CDR2 YENEEA. The CDR3 is 14 residues long. The CDR3 coding sequence is TGTGCCAGCAGCTGGACAGTAAACACCGGGGAGCTGTTTTTT. Its protein product is CASSWTVNTGELFF.

Points on this clone: In the same sample, other DNA sequences code for this CDR3. This chain joins TRBV5-1 and TRBJ1-1, with D unresolved. V lost 7 bases and J 1 base, leaving 11 bases between the germline ends. The CDR3 consists of 13 residues. Germline CDR1 reads SGHRS; CDR2 reads YFSETQ. In DNA, the CDR3 is TGCGCCAGCGGCGACACAGAGAACACTGAAGCTTTCTTT. It codes for CASGDTENTEAFF. The full variable domain, rest sourced from reference TRBV5-1 and TRBJ1-1, is KAGVTQTPRYLIKTRGQQVTLSCSPISGHRSVSWYQQTPGQGLQFLFEYFSETQRNKGNFPGRFSGRQFSNSRSEMNVSTLELGDSALYLCASGDTENTEAFFGQGTRLTVV.

CDR3 in DNA: TGTGCCAGTAGTGCCGGCAAGACAGGCTACGAGCAGTACTTC. Residues: CASSAGKTGYEQYF. This chain connects TRBV19 to TRBJ2-7, with D perhaps TRBD1 (6 bases). Per the germline V gene, CDR1 is LNHDA and CDR2 is SQIVND (reference sequence). CDR3 length: 14 amino acids. V lost 5 bases and J lost 3, with 14 bases in between.

This chain joins TRBV5-8 and TRBJ1-2; no reliable D call. The length of the CDR3 is 15 residues. With 3 bases removed from V and 4 bases from J, the gap between germline ends came to 16 bases. Germline values: CDR1 SGHTS, CDR2 YDEGEE. CDR3 nucleotides: TGTGCCAGCAGCTCAATGGGAGTCGGGTTCTATGGCTACACCTTC. Protein product: CASSSMGVGFYGYTF. Full variable domain (rest looked up from reference TRBV5-8 and TRBJ1-2): EAGVTQSPTHLIKTRGQQATLRCSPISGHTSVYWYQQALGLGLQFLLWYDEGEERNRGNFPPRFSGRQFPNYSSELNVNALELEDSALYLCASSSMGVGFYGYTFGSGTRLTVV.

The chain joins TRBV18 to TRBJ2-1; maybe TRBD1 (6 bases). The CDR3 sequence is 14 residues long. Per the germline V gene, CDR1 is KGHSH and CDR2 is LQKENI. Trimming took off 3 bases at V and 10 bases at J, with 16 bases between the two ends. The CDR3 DNA reads TGTGCCAGCTCACCTATAGGACAGTCTTTCGAGCAGTTCTTC. Translating gives CASSPIGQSFEQFF. Based on the CDR3 plus reference TRBV18 and TRBJ2-1, the full variable domain is NAGVMQNPRHLVRRRGQEARLRCSPMKGHSHVYWYRQLPEEGLKFMVYLQKENIIDESGMPKERFSAEFPKEGPSILRIQQVVRGDSAAYFCASSPIGQSFEQFFGPGTRLTVL.

In its sample, this clone was seen once. At one end, the junction sequence differs from germline, possibly due to a read error. This chain links TRBV7-7 with TRBJ2-5; a possible D gene is TRBD2 (6 bases). The CDR3 loop spans 14 amino acids. Germline V gene data show CDR1 as SSHAT and CDR2 as FNYEAQ (reference sequence). The CDR3 loop reads CASSLGTDQETQYF. The CDR3 nucleotides are TGTGCTAGCAGCTTAGGGACTGACCAAGAGACCCAGTACTTC.

V is TRBV5-1 and J is TRBJ2-4, with D tentatively TRBD1 (6 bases). V was pared by 2 bases and J by 6 bases, with 6 bases between. The CDR3 covers 12 residues. Germline CDR1 reads SGHRS; CDR2 reads YFSETQ. Written as DNA, the CDR3 is TGCGCCAGCAGCTTACAGGGAAACATTCAGTACTTC. This sequence encodes CASSLQGNIQYF.

This clone showed up just once. The chain employs TRBV19 and TRBJ1-4; no clear D gene. The CDR3 is 13 amino acids. With 6 bases removed from V and 4 bases from J, the gap between germline ends came to 9 bases. CDR1 is LNHDA, CDR2 SQIVND, per germline (reference sequence). The CDR3 DNA reads TGTGCCAGTAGGAGGGCCATTAATGAAAAACTGTTTTTT. Translated, it gives CASRRAINEKLFF.

The chain is built from TRBV19 and TRBJ2-2, with 10 nucleotides matching TRBD1. The junction had 10 bases not matched to a gene; V was cut back by 5 bases and J by 7 bases. The CDR3 runs to 16 residues. Per the germline V gene, CDR1 is LNHDA and CDR2 is SQIVND (reference sequence). The CDR3 DNA is TGTGCCAGTAGTGATCCGGGACAGGGGTTTGTCGGGGAGCTGTTTTTT. Its protein is CASSDPGQGFVGELFF.

The V call is TRBV30, the J call TRBJ1-5; the match to TRBD1 covers 7 bases. Germline V gene data show CDR1 as GTSNPN and CDR2 as SVGIG (reference sequence). The V gene end was trimmed by 2 bases and the J gene end by 5 bases; junction bases not matched to a gene: 3. The CDR3 contains 13 residues. The CDR3 DNA is TGTGCCTGGAGTAGAAGGGGGCATCAGCCCCAGCATTTT. Residues: CAWSRRGHQPQHF. Full variable domain (missing parts from reference TRBV30 and TRBJ1-5): SQTIHQWPATLVQPVGSPLSLECTVEGTSNPNLYWYRQAAGRGLQLLFYSVGIGQISSEVPQNLSASRPQDRQFILSSKKLLLSDSGFYLCAWSRRGHQPQHFGDGTRLSIL.

V gene TRBV5-1 combines with J gene TRBJ2-1, with 8 bases matching TRBD2. V shed 4 bases and J 5 bases; nucleotides not matched to a gene: 2. The CDR3 covers 13 residues. Germline loops: CDR1 SGHRS, CDR2 YFSETQ. The DNA for the CDR3 is TGCGCCAGCAGCAGCGGGGGAGACAATGAGCAGTTCTTC. Its translation: CASSSGGDNEQFF.

The chain couples TRBV7-9 to TRBJ2-3; 8 positions match TRBD2. The CDR3 length is 17 residues. V shed 5 bases and J 0 bases; nucleotides not matched to a gene: 10. The germline CDR1 and CDR2 sequences are SEHNR and FQNEAQ (reference sequence). The CDR3 region has the DNA TGTGCCAGCAGCGCTCCGAGACTAGCGACTAGCACAGATACGCAGTATTTT. Translating gives CASSAPRLATSTDTQYF.

The rearrangement links TRBV7-9 to TRBJ2-5; 13 bases are shared with TRBD2. The J call could be wrong; TRBJ2-7 is a better fit for the DNA end. The germline CDR1 and CDR2 sequences are SEHNR and FQNEAQ (reference sequence). The CDR3 has 17 amino acids. The CDR3 nucleotides are TGTGCCAGCAGCTTACCTCGACTAGCGGGAGGTGACTACGAGCAGTACTTC. As protein: CASSLPRLAGGDYEQYF.

This chain links TRBV9 with TRBJ1-2, with 7 bases that match TRBD1. Germline V gene lookup returns CDR1 SGDLS and CDR2 YYNGEE. This CDR3 region has 15 residues. The ends lost 3 bases at V and 0 bases at J; junction bases unmatched: 5. The CDR3 nucleotides read TGTGCCAGCAGCGCCTTAGGGACAGCTAACTATGGCTACACCTTC. Protein sequence: CASSALGTANYGYTF. The full variable domain, completed using reference TRBV9 and TRBJ1-2, is DSGVTQTPKHLITATGQRVTLRCSPRSGDLSVYWYQQSLDQGLQFLIQYYNGEERAKGNILERFSAQQFPDLHSELNLSSLELGDSALYFCASSALGTANYGYTFGSGTRLTVV.

The chain has TRBV7-9 and TRBJ2-7; tentatively, D is TRBD2 (5 bases). CDR3 length equals 13 residues. V lost 5 bases and J lost 2, with 10 bases in between. Germline V gene lookup returns CDR1 SEHNR and CDR2 FQNEAQ (reference sequence). The DNA for the CDR3 is TGTGCCAGCAGCCCCCCCGGGACCTACGAGCAGTACTTC. It is translated as CASSPPGTYEQYF.

The CDR3 DNA sequence: TGTGCCAGCAGTCCCGCAGCGTCCACCGGGGGGCAGAGGACTAGCGGGAGTTTCCTCGAGCAGTACTTC. Its protein is CASSPAASTGGQRTSGSFLEQYF. The rearrangement uses TRBV28 and TRBJ2-7, with TRBD2 identical over 13 bases. The CDR3 loop spans 23 amino acids. CDR1 is MDHEN and CDR2 is SYDVKM in the germline V gene. V lost 5 bases and J lost 6; bases outside the gene matches: 31.

V and J are TRBV6-1 and TRBJ1-4; tentative D call: TRBD1 (6 bases). Trimming took off 8 bases at V and 6 bases at J, with 16 bases between the two ends. The CDR3 has 14 amino acids. Per germline, CDR1 MNHNS and CDR2 SASEGT. CDR3 in DNA: TGTGCCAGCGCCTTCAGGGGCGGTCATGAAAAACTGTTTTTT. Amino acids: CASAFRGGHEKLFF.

The gene calls are TRBV5-4 and TRBJ2-3; 7 bases match TRBD1. CDR3 length equals 18 residues. Germline CDR1 and CDR2: SGHNT and YYREEE (reference sequence). J was trimmed by 7 bases and V by 6 bases; bases with no gene match: 23. The CDR3 DNA reads TGTGCCAGCACCCAACCGTCGGGGCCGGACAGGTCCACGTATACGCAGTATTTT. Encoded protein: CASTQPSGPDRSTYTQYF. Supplemented by reference TRBV5-4 and TRBJ2-3, the full variable domain reads ETGVTQSPTHLIKTRGQQVTLRCSSQSGHNTVSWYQQALGQGPQFIFQYYREEENGRGNFPPRFSGLQFPNYSSELNVNALELDDSALYLCASTQPSGPDRSTYTQYFGPGTRLTVL.

The chain carries TRBV5-1 and TRBJ1-1, with TRBD1 as a possible D gene (5 bases). V was trimmed by 3 bases and J by 0 bases, leaving 12 bases between them. Per the germline V gene, CDR1 is SGHRS and CDR2 is YFSETQ. The length of the CDR3 is 15 residues. The CDR3 region is CASSYGGTMNTEAFF. For the CDR3, the DNA is TGCGCCAGCAGCTACGGGGGAACTATGAACACTGAAGCTTTCTTT. Variable domain in full (rest from reference TRBV5-1 and TRBJ1-1): KAGVTQTPRYLIKTRGQQVTLSCSPISGHRSVSWYQQTPGQGLQFLFEYFSETQRNKGNFPGRFSGRQFSNSRSEMNVSTLELGDSALYLCASSYGGTMNTEAFFGQGTRLTVV.

The chain links TRBV7-2 to TRBJ1-1; unclear D gene. The germline gives CDR1 SGHTA, CDR2 FQGNSA. This CDR3 is built from 12 residues. Trimming stripped 2 bases from V and 5 bases from J, with 6 bases between. CDR3: CASSLRETEAFF. CDR3 DNA sequence: TGTGCCAGCAGCTTAAGGGAGACTGAAGCTTTCTTT.

This clone appeared a few times. The chain has TRBV6-1 and TRBJ2-7; D is undetermined. Germline assignment: CDR1 MNHNS and CDR2 SASEGT. This CDR3 has 13 residues. Deletions cut 1 base from V and 9 bases from J, with 13 bases between. CDR3 protein: CASSEERSLRQYF. The CDR3 nucleotides are TGTGCCAGCAGTGAAGAAAGGAGTTTGCGGCAGTACTTC.

This chain links TRBV11-2 with TRBJ1-6, with D possibly TRBD1 on 6 matching bases. The CDR3 loop spans 15 amino acids. Trimming left V 2 bases short and J 5 bases short, with 10 bases between. The germline V gene encodes CDR1 SGHAT and CDR2 FQNNGV. The CDR3 region has the DNA TGTGCCAGCAGCTTAATACAGGGAGATAATTCACCCCTCCACTTT. Translating it yields CASSLIQGDNSPLHF. Supplemented by reference TRBV11-2 and TRBJ1-6, the full variable domain reads EAGVAQSPRYKIIEKRQSVAFWCNPISGHATLYWYQQILGQGPKLLIQFQNNGVVDDSQLPKDRFSAERLKGVDSTLKIQPAKLEDSAVYLCASSLIQGDNSPLHFGNGTRLTVT.

The chain combines TRBV29-1 with TRBJ1-1; D may be TRBD1 (5 bases). Per the germline V gene, CDR1 is SQVTM and CDR2 is ANQGSEA. This CDR3 contains 13 residues. V was shortened by 4 bases and J by 1 base, with 10 bases between the two germline ends. The chain's CDR3 is CSVVPGGNTEAFF. The CDR3 region has the DNA TGCAGCGTTGTGCCGGGGGGGAACACTGAAGCTTTCTTT.

The chain links TRBV7-2 to TRBJ1-1; 7 nucleotides align to TRBD1. Trimming at V came to 3 bases and at J to 6 bases, leaving 7 bases not matched to a gene. CDR1 is SGHTA, CDR2 FQGNSA, per germline. This CDR3 is built from 14 residues. The CDR3 sequence is CASSFGQAIPEAFF. CDR3 bases: TGTGCCAGCAGCTTCGGACAGGCGATACCTGAAGCTTTCTTT. Full variable domain (rest looked up from reference TRBV7-2 and TRBJ1-1): GAGVSQSPSNKVTEKGKDVELRCDPISGHTALYWYRQSLGQGLEFLIYFQGNSAPDKSGLPSDRFSAERTGGSVSTLTIQRTQQEDSAVYLCASSFGQAIPEAFFGQGTRLTVV.

This rearrangement joins TRBV5-1 to TRBJ2-7; TRBD2 matches at 11 bases. CDR3 length: 15 residues. Germline V gives CDR1 SGHRS, CDR2 YFSETQ. V lost 2 bases and J lost 4; bases outside the gene matches: 5. The CDR3 sequence is CASSLSTSGIYEQYF. CDR3 nucleotides: TGCGCCAGCAGCTTATCGACTAGCGGGATATACGAGCAGTACTTC. The full variable domain, with the rest looked up from reference TRBV5-1 and TRBJ2-7, is KAGVTQTPRYLIKTRGQQVTLSCSPISGHRSVSWYQQTPGQGLQFLFEYFSETQRNKGNFPGRFSGRQFSNSRSEMNVSTLELGDSALYLCASSLSTSGIYEQYFGPGTRLTVT.

The chain uses TRBV5-1 and TRBJ1-1, with D possibly TRBD1 on 5 matching bases. The CDR3 contains 15 residues. Germline loops: CDR1 SGHRS, CDR2 YFSETQ. Trimming removed 3 bases at V and 1 base at J, with 13 bases between. The CDR3 coding sequence is TGCGCCAGCAGCTCGCCAGGACAAGGGAACACTGAAGCTTTCTTT. This encodes CASSSPGQGNTEAFF. Based on the CDR3 plus reference TRBV5-1 and TRBJ1-1, the full variable domain is KAGVTQTPRYLIKTRGQQVTLSCSPISGHRSVSWYQQTPGQGLQFLFEYFSETQRNKGNFPGRFSGRQFSNSRSEMNVSTLELGDSALYLCASSSPGQGNTEAFFGQGTRLTVV.